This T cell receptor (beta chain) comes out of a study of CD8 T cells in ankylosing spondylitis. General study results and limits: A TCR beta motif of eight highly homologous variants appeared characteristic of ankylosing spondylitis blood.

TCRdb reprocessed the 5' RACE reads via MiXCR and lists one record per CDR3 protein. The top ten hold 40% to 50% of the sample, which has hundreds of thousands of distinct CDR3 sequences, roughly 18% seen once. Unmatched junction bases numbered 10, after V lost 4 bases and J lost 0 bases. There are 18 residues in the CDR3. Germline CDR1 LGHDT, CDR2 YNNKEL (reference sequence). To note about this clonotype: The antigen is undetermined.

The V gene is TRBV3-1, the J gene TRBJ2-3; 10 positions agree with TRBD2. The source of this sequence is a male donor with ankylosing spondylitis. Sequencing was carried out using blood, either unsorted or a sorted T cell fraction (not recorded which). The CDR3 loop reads CASSLKLLSGGSTDTQYF. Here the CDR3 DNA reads TGTGCCAGCAGCCTGAAGCTCCTTAGCGGGGGGAGCACAGATACGCAGTATTTT.